Listed here are 17 T cell receptor beta chains from one sample, sequenced in a study of blood T cell repertoires in COVID-19. TCRdb's table, derived via immunoSEQ multiplex PCR, lists solely in-frame clones and lacks some. The data show about 65,000 clones, about 77% seen once. The sequenced material came from peripheral blood. The receptors stem from a human donor in a cohort sampled during active COVID-19.

The chain links TRBV7-2 to TRBJ2-5; 8 bases are a match to TRBD1. The CDR3 consists of 15 residues. V shed 3 bases and J 5 bases; nucleotides not matched to a gene: 8. Germline V lookup: CDR1 SGHTA, CDR2 FQGNSA. The CDR3 DNA is TGTGCCAGCAGCTTCTCGCAGGGGGCTTGGGAGACCCAGTACTTC. Its translation: CASSFSQGAWETQYF.

The chain joins TRBV6-5 to TRBJ1-5; a possible D gene is TRBD1 (6 bases). This CDR3 has 14 residues. V lost 5 bases and J 6 bases, leaving 14 bases between the germline ends. Looked up from germline, CDR1 is MNHEY and CDR2 is SVGAGI. CDR3 in amino acids: CASSNHRAGQPQHF. In DNA, the CDR3 is TGTGCCAGCAGTAACCACAGGGCTGGTCAGCCCCAGCATTTT.

This chain links TRBV7-8 with TRBJ2-5; 11 nucleotides align to TRBD2. This CDR3 has 16 amino acids. V was clipped by 0 bases and J by 4 bases; unmatched bases: 4. In germline, CDR1 is SGHVS, CDR2 FQNEAQ. CDR3 in amino acids: CASSLALAGGSETQYF. The CDR3 region has the DNA TGTGCCAGCAGCTTAGCGCTAGCGGGGGGCTCAGAGACCCAGTACTTC.

This clone came up a few times. The genes are TRBV3-1 (or the pseudogene TRBV3-2) and TRBJ2-7; a weak D match, TRBD1 (6 bases). V was cut by 6 bases and J by 3 bases, with 12 bases left in between. The germline V gene encodes CDR1 LGHDT and CDR2 YNNKEL (reference sequence). The CDR3 runs 13 residues. CDR3 amino acids: CASRLGHLYEQYF. The CDR3 DNA sequence: TGTGCCAGCAGACTGGGACACCTCTACGAGCAGTACTTC.

The rearrangement uses TRBV11-3 and TRBJ2-1, with no clear D. The length of the CDR3 is 12 residues. Germline CDR1 reads SGHNT; CDR2 reads YENEEA. Trimming took 8 bases from V and 7 from J, leaving 12 bases between them. The CDR3 loop reads CASQSTDNEQFF. The CDR3 DNA reads TGTGCCAGCCAATCAACAGATAATGAGCAGTTCTTC.

The J gene is TRBJ2-2, the V gene TRBV2; TRBD2 matches 14 bases. The CDR3 has 16 residues. Germline V gene data show CDR1 as SNHLY and CDR2 as FYNNEI. V was clipped by 8 bases and J by 3 bases; unmatched bases: 5. The CDR3 region has the DNA TGTGCCAGCTCCGGGACTAGCGGGGGAGACACCGGGGAGCTGTTTTTT. This sequence encodes CASSGTSGGDTGELFF.

The chain joins TRBV5-1 to TRBJ1-6; no clear D. Germline V lookup: CDR1 SGHRS, CDR2 YFSETQ. The CDR3 totals 14 residues. Trimming stripped 0 bases from V and 9 bases from J, with 10 bases between. CDR3 region: CASSLGQDRSPLHF. The CDR3 DNA is TGCGCCAGCAGCTTGGGGCAGGATCGTTCACCCCTCCACTTT.

V usage is TRBV6-2 or TRBV6-3 and J usage is TRBJ1-3; D ambiguous. Germline-derived CDR1 and CDR2 are MNHEY and SVGEGT. The CDR3 spans 13 residues. V dropped 5 bases and J dropped 1 base, with 6 bases sitting between them. CDR3 loop: CASSPVSGNTIYF. The CDR3 DNA sequence: TGTGCCAGCAGTCCCGTTTCTGGAAACACCATATATTTT.

This clone was detected only a few times. J is TRBJ2-1 and V is TRBV25-1; D possibly corresponds to TRBD2 (6 bases). CDR3 length: 12 residues. The germline V gene encodes CDR1 MGHDK and CDR2 SYGVNS. Trimming pared 6 bases from V and 8 bases from J, leaving 11 bases between. CDR3 sequence (DNA): TGTGCCAGCAGCCCCGGGGGTCATGAGCAGTTCTTC. Translating it yields CASSPGGHEQFF.

This chain links TRBV5-5 with TRBJ2-7; D perhaps matches TRBD1 (6 bases). Per germline, CDR1 SGHKS and CDR2 YYEKEE (reference sequence). Trimming pared 2 bases from V and 2 bases from J, leaving 14 bases between. This CDR3 region has 15 residues. The CDR3 nucleotides are TGTGCCAGCAGCTTAGAAGGAACAGGGACCTACGAGCAGTACTTC. Protein product: CASSLEGTGTYEQYF.

V gene TRBV10-2 combines with J gene TRBJ2-5, with 10 bases fitting TRBD1. The J segment lost 5 bases and the V segment lost 4 bases, leaving 13 bases of the junction unmatched. The length of the CDR3 is 17 residues. Per the germline V gene, CDR1 is WSHSY and CDR2 is SAAADI. The CDR3 DNA reads TGCGCCAGCAGTGTATCGCTCGGACAGGGGGGCGGGGAGACCCAGTACTTC. Translation: CASSVSLGQGGGETQYF.

The chain combines TRBV5-4 with TRBJ2-5; 8 bases map to TRBD1. From germline, CDR1 is SGHNT and CDR2 YYREEE (reference sequence). V lost 3 bases, J lost 4 bases, and 5 bases stayed unmatched. This CDR3 region has 14 residues. The CDR3 nucleotides read TGTGCCAGCAGCTGGGACGACAGGGGAGAGACCCAGTACTTC. Its translation: CASSWDDRGETQYF.

The sample holds a few counts of this clone. V usage is TRBV30 and J usage is TRBJ2-7; 7 bases agree with TRBD2. Germline-derived CDR1 and CDR2 are GTSNPN and SVGIG (reference sequence). The CDR3 is 13 residues long. V lost 6 bases, J lost 0 bases, and 5 bases stayed unmatched. The CDR3 DNA reads as TGTGCCTGTCACGGGGGGAGCTCCTACGAGCAGTACTTC. Its translation is CACHGGSSYEQYF.

As DNA, the CDR3 is TGTGCCAGCAGCCGAAGTCGGACAGGGGCGGCAGATACGCAGTATTTT. Its translation: CASSRSRTGAADTQYF. The J gene is TRBJ2-3, the V gene TRBV7-8; 9 bases map to TRBD1. The CDR3 sequence is 16 residues long. V lost 5 bases and J lost 4; bases outside the gene matches: 10. Looked up from germline, CDR1 is SGHVS and CDR2 is FQNEAQ.

The rearrangement joins TRBV27 to TRBJ2-7; 8 bases are shared with TRBD2. The trim removed 5 bases at V and 2 bases at J, leaving 5 bases unmatched. Looked up from germline, CDR1 is MNHEY and CDR2 is SMNVEV (reference sequence). The CDR3 is 14 residues long. The DNA for the CDR3 is TGTGCCAGCAGTCCCGGGACTAGGGCCTACGAGCAGTACTTC. Protein sequence: CASSPGTRAYEQYF.

The rearrangement uses TRBV5-5 and TRBJ1-5; TRBD1 agrees at 8 bases. Germline V gives CDR1 SGHKS, CDR2 YYEKEE (reference sequence). This CDR3 is 18 amino acids long. Losses at the gene ends were 1 base for V and 0 bases for J; bases not matched to a gene: 9. The CDR3 is CASSLTRGQGNSNQPQHF. CDR3 nucleotides: TGTGCCAGCAGCTTGACGCGTGGACAGGGAAATAGCAATCAGCCCCAGCATTTT.

The chain recombines TRBV28 with TRBJ2-6; D is possibly TRBD2 (6 bases). Germline values: CDR1 MDHEN, CDR2 SYDVKM. V was clipped by 10 bases and J by 0 bases, with 19 bases between them. The CDR3 sequence is 17 residues long. In nucleotides, the CDR3 is TGTGCCACCCCGAGCGGGCCCGGAAACTCTGGGGCCAACGTCCTGACTTTC. Its translation: CATPSGPGNSGANVLTF.